The sequence of this TCR beta chain was determined in a study of glioma-infiltrating T cells. Whole-study findings and limits: Above-expected tissue-blood divergence occurred in all gliomas, most in low-grade ones.

Amplification of TCR alpha and beta CDR3 regions from RNA used iRepertoire nested multiplex PCR. TCRdb redid the calling of the multiplex PCR reads with MiXCR, one entry per CDR3 protein. The data show around 100,000 distinct CDR3 sequences, around 28% seen once. There are 13 residues in the CDR3. Germline loops: CDR1 SGHVS, CDR2 FQNEAQ. Trimming cost V 3 bases and J 5 bases, with 11 bases left between them. This clonotype came up a few times. What it recognizes is unknown. The sequencing sample was made of glioma tissue, nonneoplastic brain tissue, or PBMCs (not recorded which). This clonotype was obtained from a human donor with low-grade glioma or glioblastoma, undergoing nonglioma brain surgery, or in good health (not recorded which). The gene calls are TRBV7-8 and TRBJ2-7; no firm D call. The CDR3 region has the DNA TGTGCCAGCAGCTTTTTTGCCCTGAACGAGCAGTACTTC. This gives the protein CASSFFALNEQYF.